Shown below are 18 T cell receptor beta chains from a single sample sequenced in a study of T cells after yellow fever vaccination. Via MiXCR, TCRdb re-called the 5' RACE reads, giving one row per CDR3 protein. The table shows some 390,000 distinct CDR3 sequences, with roughly a sixth occurring only once. Specimen: PBMCs, collected before the yellow fever booster vaccination. These receptor sequences come from a man aged 18 to 29 who received the YFV17D yellow fever vaccine.

The table lists this clonotype with many counts. The chain joins TRBV20-1 to TRBJ2-7, with D maybe TRBD1 (6 bases). The V and J ends lost 6 bases and 0 bases respectively, with 18 bases between them. CDR1 and CDR2 from the germline V gene are DFQATT and SNEGSKA (reference sequence). This CDR3 is built from 15 residues. The CDR3 here is CSAQDRGGSSYEQYV. CDR3 coding DNA: TGCAGTGCCCAAGACCGAGGGGGAAGCTCCTACGAGCAGTACGTC.

This chain's CDR3 is CASSSPASGGTDTQYF. The CDR3 DNA follows: TGTGCCAGCAGCTCCCCGGCTAGCGGGGGGACAGATACGCAGTATTTT. The chain combines TRBV13 with TRBJ2-3; 11 bases fit TRBD2. The CDR3 has 16 amino acids. V trimming: 4 bases; J trimming: 3 bases; junction bases outside the gene matches: 6. Germline CDR1 reads PRHDT; CDR2 reads FYEKMQ (reference sequence).

This clonotype was detected only a few times. J is TRBJ2-1 and V is TRBV7-3, with 9 bases matching TRBD1. This CDR3 is 16 amino acids long. Trimming at V came to 5 bases and at J to 3 bases, leaving 8 bases not matched to a gene. Per the germline V gene, CDR1 is SGHTA and CDR2 is FQGTGA. CDR3 sequence: CASSPLGQGIYNEQFF. CDR3 bases: TGTGCCAGCAGCCCCCTGGGACAGGGAATCTACAATGAGCAGTTCTTC.

The chain employs TRBV12-3 or TRBV12-4 and TRBJ1-3; D is uncertain. The CDR3 runs to 12 residues. Trimming shortened V by 6 bases and J by 10 bases, and 13 bases separated the two germline ends. The CDR3 region has the DNA TGTGCCAGCAGCTTCGGTTCCGGGACCATATATTTT. It translates to CASSFGSGTIYF.

This clonotype was recorded a few times. This chain uses TRBV5-5 with TRBJ2-6; D uncertain. The V and J ends lost 0 bases and 4 bases respectively, with 8 bases between them. The V gene's germline CDR1 is SGHKS and CDR2 YYEKEE (reference sequence). The CDR3 spans 15 residues. CDR3 in amino acids: CASSLAGVGANVLTF. CDR3 nucleotides: TGTGCCAGCAGCTTGGCTGGGGTAGGGGCCAACGTCCTGACTTTC.

This clonotype was observed a few times. V and J are TRBV6-2 or TRBV6-3 and TRBJ1-5, with D possibly matching TRBD1 (5 bases). Germline values: CDR1 MNHEY, CDR2 SVGEGT. V lost 3 bases, J lost 9 bases, and 9 bases lay in between. This CDR3 is built from 12 residues. CDR3 loop: CASSYWGGPQHF. In DNA, the CDR3 is TGTGCCAGCAGTTATTGGGGGGGGCCCCAGCATTTT.

This clonotype was seen a handful of times. V usage is TRBV29-1 and J usage is TRBJ1-1; D remains unclear. Germline values: CDR1 SQVTM, CDR2 ANQGSEA. The germline V and J ends were trimmed by 6 bases and 1 base, with 9 bases remaining between them. The CDR3 has 12 residues. The CDR3 loop reads CSVSHRNTEAFF. The CDR3 DNA reads TGCAGCGTGTCCCACAGGAACACTGAAGCTTTCTTT. Full variable domain (rest looked up from reference TRBV29-1 and TRBJ1-1): SAVISQKPSRDICQRGTSLTIQCQVDSQVTMMFWYRQQPGQSLTLIATANQGSEATYESGFVIDKFPISRPNLTFSTLTVSNMSPEDSSIYLCSVSHRNTEAFFGQGTRLTVV.

The CDR3 DNA reads as TGTGCCAGCAGAGCCGGACAGGTCCTCTCCTACGAGCAGTACTTC. Its protein is CASRAGQVLSYEQYF. The rearrangement joins TRBV6-5 to TRBJ2-7; 7 bases map to TRBD1. Trimming cost V 6 bases and J 0 bases; bases outside gene matches: 8. From germline, CDR1 is MNHEY and CDR2 SVGAGI. This CDR3 is built from 15 residues.

The chain has TRBV7-2 and TRBJ2-2; 8 positions match TRBD1. CDR1 and CDR2 from the germline V gene are SGHTA and FQGNSA. The CDR3 loop spans 16 amino acids. V shed 5 bases, J shed 0 bases, and the junction held 5 bases outside the gene matches. The CDR3 bases are TGTGCCAGCAGCGCACAGGGGGTGGCGAACACCGGGGAGCTGTTTTTT. It translates to CASSAQGVANTGELFF.

This clonotype turned up a few times. The chain employs TRBV20-1 and TRBJ2-3, with D perhaps matching TRBD2 (7 bases). Germline V gene sequence: CDR1 DFQATT, CDR2 SNEGSKA (reference sequence). V was cut by 2 bases and J by 4 bases, with 13 bases left in between. The CDR3 sequence is 14 residues long. The CDR3 DNA reads as TGCAGTGCTAGATCCGGAGGGGGGGCAGATACGCAGTATTTT. It specifies CSARSGGGADTQYF.

The CDR3 reads CASSLQGATSYEQYV. DNA of the CDR3: TGTGCCAGCAGTCTACAGGGGGCCACATCCTACGAGCAGTACGTC. This rearrangement joins TRBV6-2 or TRBV6-3 to TRBJ2-7, with TRBD1 matching 9 bases. This CDR3 region has 15 residues. Trimming at V came to 5 bases and at J to 1 base, leaving 6 bases not matched to a gene. CDR1 and CDR2 from the germline V gene are MNHEY and SVGEGT.

In this sample, this clonotype turned up a few times. The V and J genes are TRBV5-1 and TRBJ2-1, with 7 bases identical to TRBD1. The CDR3 runs to 15 residues. V lost 4 bases to trimming and J lost 8 bases; unmatched junction nucleotides: 12. CDR1 is SGHRS, CDR2 YFSETQ, per germline. The CDR3 DNA reads TGCGCCAGCAGCACACCGCAGAGGGGGCCCGATGAGCAGTTCTTC. The encoded protein is CASSTPQRGPDEQFF.

The V call is TRBV27, the J call TRBJ2-3; TRBD2 is a possible D gene (7 bases). The germline V gene encodes CDR1 MNHEY and CDR2 SMNVEV (reference sequence). V lost 3 bases to trimming and J lost 2 bases, with 15 bases between them. The CDR3 has 16 residues. CDR3 sequence (DNA): TGTGCCAGCAGTTTGACCGGGGGGCCTTTCACAGATACGCAGTATTTT. Protein product: CASSLTGGPFTDTQYF.

This clonotype has only a few counts. The chain links TRBV4-1 to TRBJ2-5; 7 bases align to TRBD2. The V segment lost 0 bases and the J segment 5 bases; nucleotides outside the gene matches: 12. Germline V lookup: CDR1 MGHRA, CDR2 YSYEKL. The CDR3 spans 17 residues. DNA of the CDR3: TGCGCCAGCAGCCAAGATTTCGAGGCCCTGGGAGGGGAGACCCAGTACTTC. As protein: CASSQDFEALGGETQYF.

J is TRBJ1-1 and V is TRBV4-3; D might be TRBD1 (5 bases). CDR3 size: 14 residues. Per germline, CDR1 LGHNA and CDR2 YSLEER. The V end lost 4 bases, the J end lost 1 base, and 10 bases lay between the germline ends. CDR3 DNA: TGCGCCAGCAGCCGCAGGGAGACGAACACTGAAGCTTTCTTT. Translation: CASSRRETNTEAFF.

CDR3 nucleotide sequence: TGTGCCAGCAGTGATCCCTCCCGCGGTGAGCAGTTCTTC. Its translation: CASSDPSRGEQFF. The gene calls are TRBV2 and TRBJ2-1; D ambiguous. The V gene lost 3 bases and the J gene lost 9 bases, with 12 bases spanning the gap. The CDR3 has 13 residues. CDR1 is SNHLY, CDR2 FYNNEI, per germline. Based on the CDR3 plus reference TRBV2 and TRBJ2-1, the full variable domain is EPEVTQTPSHQVTQMGQEVILRCVPISNHLYFYWYRQILGQKVEFLVSFYNNEISEKSEIFDDQFSVERPDGSNFTLKIRSTKLEDSAMYFCASSDPSRGEQFFGPGTRLTVL.

V gene TRBV4-3 combines with J gene TRBJ2-2, with D perhaps matching TRBD1 or TRBD2 (5 bases each). Germline loops: CDR1 LGHNA, CDR2 YSLEER. The CDR3 spans 16 residues. The V end was cut by 0 bases, the J end by 6 bases, with 14 bases between. CDR3 residues: CASSQEGDSLPGELFF. The CDR3 bases are TGCGCCAGCAGCCAAGAGGGGGATAGTTTGCCCGGGGAGCTGTTTTTT.

The gene calls are TRBV29-1 and TRBJ2-1, with D tentatively TRBD2 (7 bases). V shed 0 bases and J shed 8 bases, with 17 bases lying between them. The CDR3 spans 15 residues. Germline assignment: CDR1 SQVTM and CDR2 ANQGSEA. The DNA for the CDR3 is TGCAGCGTTGAAGATGGGAGGGGGGGCCTCCATGAGCAGTTCTTC. Protein sequence: CSVEDGRGGLHEQFF.